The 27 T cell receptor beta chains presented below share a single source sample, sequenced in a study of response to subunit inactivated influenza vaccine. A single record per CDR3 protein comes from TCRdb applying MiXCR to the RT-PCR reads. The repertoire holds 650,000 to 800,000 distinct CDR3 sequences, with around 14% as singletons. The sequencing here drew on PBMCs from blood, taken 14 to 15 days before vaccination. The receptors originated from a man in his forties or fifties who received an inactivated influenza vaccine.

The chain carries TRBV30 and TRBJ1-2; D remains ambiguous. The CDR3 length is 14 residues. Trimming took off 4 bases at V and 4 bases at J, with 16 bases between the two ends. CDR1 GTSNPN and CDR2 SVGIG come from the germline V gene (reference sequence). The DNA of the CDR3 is TGTGCCTGGAATCAGATCGGACGGGGCTATGGCTACACCTTC. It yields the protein CAWNQIGRGYGYTF.

CDR3 sequence reads: CAISESLGEQETQYF. The CDR3 DNA reads as TGTGCCATCAGTGAAAGTTTAGGGGAACAAGAGACCCAGTACTTC. The chain joins TRBV10-3 to TRBJ2-5, with D maybe TRBD1 (5 bases). CDR1 ENHRY and CDR2 SYGVKD come from the germline V gene. CDR3 length: 15 amino acids. Trimming cost V 3 bases and J 2 bases, with 13 bases left between them.

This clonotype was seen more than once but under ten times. This CDR3 is CASRSPFEQFF. The CDR3 DNA follows: TGTGCCAGCCGTAGTCCGTTCGAGCAGTTCTTC. The V and J genes are TRBV7-9 and TRBJ2-1, with D uncertain. The V gene lost 8 bases and the J gene lost 10 bases, with 12 bases spanning the gap. Germline V gives CDR1 SEHNR, CDR2 FQNEAQ (reference sequence). The CDR3 loop spans 11 amino acids.

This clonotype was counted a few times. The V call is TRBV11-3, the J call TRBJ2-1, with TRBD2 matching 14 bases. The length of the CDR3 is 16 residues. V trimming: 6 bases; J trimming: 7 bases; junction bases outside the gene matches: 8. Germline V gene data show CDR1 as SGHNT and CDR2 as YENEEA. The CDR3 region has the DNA TGTGCCAGCAGTTTGAGCGGGACTAGCGGGAGTAATGAGCAGTTCTTC. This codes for CASSLSGTSGSNEQFF.

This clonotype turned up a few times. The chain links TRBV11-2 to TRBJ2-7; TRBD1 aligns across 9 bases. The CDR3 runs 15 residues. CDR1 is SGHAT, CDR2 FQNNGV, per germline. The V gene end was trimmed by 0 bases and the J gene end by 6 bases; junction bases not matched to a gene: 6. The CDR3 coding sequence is TGTGCCAGCAGCTTAGAAGACAGGGGGAATTTCGAGCAGTACTTC. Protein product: CASSLEDRGNFEQYF.

The CDR3: CASTQTGDRTEAFF. The CDR3 nucleotides read TGTGCCAGCACCCAGACAGGGGATCGCACTGAAGCTTTCTTT. This chain uses TRBV7-9 with TRBJ1-1; 8 nucleotides align to TRBD1. The V gene's germline CDR1 is SEHNR and CDR2 FQNEAQ (reference sequence). This CDR3 has 14 residues. Trimming cost V 7 bases and J 4 bases; bases outside gene matches: 8.

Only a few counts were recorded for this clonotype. The CDR3 spells CSALNGLAGGSSSYNEQFF. As DNA, the CDR3 is TGCAGTGCTCTAAATGGACTAGCGGGAGGCTCCAGCTCCTACAATGAGCAGTTCTTC. The rearrangement joins TRBV20-1 to TRBJ2-1; 14 bases align to TRBD2. Germline V gives CDR1 DFQATT, CDR2 SNEGSKA (reference sequence). The V and J ends lost 5 bases and 0 bases, in that order; junction bases with no gene match: 12. The CDR3 consists of 19 residues.

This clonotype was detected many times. The CDR3 sequence is CSVFRRGTGELFF. In nucleotides, the CDR3 is TGCAGCGTTTTCCGCAGGGGCACCGGGGAGCTGTTTTTT. The chain uses TRBV29-1 and TRBJ2-2; maybe TRBD1 (6 bases). The V end lost 5 bases, the J end lost 4 bases, and 11 bases lay between the germline ends. This CDR3 is built from 13 residues. Germline lookup yields CDR1 SQVTM and CDR2 ANQGSEA.

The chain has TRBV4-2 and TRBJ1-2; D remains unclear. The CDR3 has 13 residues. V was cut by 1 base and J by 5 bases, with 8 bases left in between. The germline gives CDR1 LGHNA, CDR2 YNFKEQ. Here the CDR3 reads CASSQAGLYGYTF. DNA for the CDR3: TGTGCCAGCAGCCAAGCAGGACTATATGGCTACACCTTC.

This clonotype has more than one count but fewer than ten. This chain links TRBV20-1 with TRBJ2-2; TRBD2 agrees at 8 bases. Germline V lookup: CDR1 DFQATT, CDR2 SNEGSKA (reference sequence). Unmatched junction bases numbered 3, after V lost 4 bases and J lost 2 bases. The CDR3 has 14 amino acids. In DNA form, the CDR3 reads TGCAGTGCTAATGGACTAGCTAACACCGGGGAGCTGTTTTTT. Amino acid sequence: CSANGLANTGELFF.

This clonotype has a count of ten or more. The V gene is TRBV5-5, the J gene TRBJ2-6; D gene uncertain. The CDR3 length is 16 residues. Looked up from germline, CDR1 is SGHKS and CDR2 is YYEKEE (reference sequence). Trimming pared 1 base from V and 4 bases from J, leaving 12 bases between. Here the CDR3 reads CASSLSNRAGANVLTF. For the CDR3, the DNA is TGTGCCAGCAGCTTGTCAAATCGGGCGGGGGCCAACGTCCTGACTTTC.

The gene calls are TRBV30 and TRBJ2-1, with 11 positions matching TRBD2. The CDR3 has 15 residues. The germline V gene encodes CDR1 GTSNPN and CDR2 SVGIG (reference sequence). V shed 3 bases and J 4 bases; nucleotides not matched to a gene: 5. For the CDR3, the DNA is TGTGCCTGGAGGAACGTAGCGGGAGGGTACAATGAGCAGTTCTTC. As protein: CAWRNVAGGYNEQFF.

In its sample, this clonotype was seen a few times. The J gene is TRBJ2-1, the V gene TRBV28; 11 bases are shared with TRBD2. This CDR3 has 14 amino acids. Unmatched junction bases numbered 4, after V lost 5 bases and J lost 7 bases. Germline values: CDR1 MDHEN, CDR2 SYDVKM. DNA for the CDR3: TGTGCCAGCAGTATAGCGGGAGGGTGGAATGAGCAGTTCTTC. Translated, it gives CASSIAGGWNEQFF.

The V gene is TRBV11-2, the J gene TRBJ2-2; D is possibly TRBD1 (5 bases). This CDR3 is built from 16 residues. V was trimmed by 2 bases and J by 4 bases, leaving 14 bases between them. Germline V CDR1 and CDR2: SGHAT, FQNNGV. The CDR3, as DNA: TGTGCCAGCAGCTTATCCAGGGCTACAATCACCGGGGAGCTGTTTTTT. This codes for CASSLSRATITGELFF.

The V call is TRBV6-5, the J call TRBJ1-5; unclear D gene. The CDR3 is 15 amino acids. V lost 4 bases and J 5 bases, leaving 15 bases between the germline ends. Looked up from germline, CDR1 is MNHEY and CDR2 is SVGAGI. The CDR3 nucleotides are TGTGCCAGCAGTTCAGTCGGTAGGATCGATCAGCCCCAGCATTTT. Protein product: CASSSVGRIDQPQHF.

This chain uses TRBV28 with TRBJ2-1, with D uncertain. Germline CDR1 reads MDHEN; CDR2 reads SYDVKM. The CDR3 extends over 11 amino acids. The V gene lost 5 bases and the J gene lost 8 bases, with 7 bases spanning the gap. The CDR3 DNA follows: TGTGCCAGCAGTACTTTCCATGAGCAGTTCTTC. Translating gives CASSTFHEQFF. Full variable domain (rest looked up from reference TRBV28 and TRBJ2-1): DVKVTQSSRYLVKRTGEKVFLECVQDMDHENMFWYRQDPGLGLRLIYFSYDVKMKEKGDIPEGYSVSREKKERFSLILESASTNQTSMYLCASSTFHEQFFGPGTRLTVL.

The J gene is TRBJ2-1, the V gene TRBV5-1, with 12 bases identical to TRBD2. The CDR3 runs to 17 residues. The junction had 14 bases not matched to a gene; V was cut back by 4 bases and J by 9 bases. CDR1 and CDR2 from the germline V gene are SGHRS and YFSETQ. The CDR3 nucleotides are TGCGCCAGCAGCCCTCCGGGACTAGCGGGCTCCCGGAGTGAGCAGTTCTTC. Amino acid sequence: CASSPPGLAGSRSEQFF.

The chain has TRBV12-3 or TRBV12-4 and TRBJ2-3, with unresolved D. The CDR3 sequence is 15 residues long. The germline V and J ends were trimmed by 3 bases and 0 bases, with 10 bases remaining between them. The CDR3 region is CASSFPPASTDTQYF. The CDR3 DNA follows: TGTGCCAGCAGTTTTCCGCCGGCTAGCACAGATACGCAGTATTTT.

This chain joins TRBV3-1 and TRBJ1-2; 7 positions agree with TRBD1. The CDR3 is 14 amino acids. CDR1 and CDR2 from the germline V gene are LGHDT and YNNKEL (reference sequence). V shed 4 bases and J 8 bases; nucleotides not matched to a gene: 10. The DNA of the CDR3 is TGTGCCAGCAGCCTACAACAGGGGCCCTCCGGCTACACCTTC. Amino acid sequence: CASSLQQGPSGYTF.

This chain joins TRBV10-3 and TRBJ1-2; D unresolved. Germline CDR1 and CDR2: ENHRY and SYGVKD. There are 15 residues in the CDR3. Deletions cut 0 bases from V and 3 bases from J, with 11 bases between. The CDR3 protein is CAISESGGYDYGYTF. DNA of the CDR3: TGTGCCATCAGTGAGTCCGGAGGGTACGACTATGGCTACACCTTC.

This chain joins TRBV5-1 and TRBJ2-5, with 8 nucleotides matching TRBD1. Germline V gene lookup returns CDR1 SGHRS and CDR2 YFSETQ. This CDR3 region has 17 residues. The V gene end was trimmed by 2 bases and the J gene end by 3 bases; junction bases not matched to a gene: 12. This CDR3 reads CASSFPDRDRREETQYF. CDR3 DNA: TGCGCCAGCAGCTTTCCAGACCGGGACAGGAGGGAAGAGACCCAGTACTTC.

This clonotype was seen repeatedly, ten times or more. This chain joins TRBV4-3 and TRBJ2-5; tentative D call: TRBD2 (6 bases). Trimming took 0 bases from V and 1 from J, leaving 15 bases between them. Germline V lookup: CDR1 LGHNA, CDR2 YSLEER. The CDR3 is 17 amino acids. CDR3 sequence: CASSQDWRARRQETQYF. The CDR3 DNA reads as TGCGCCAGCAGCCAAGATTGGAGGGCTCGGCGCCAAGAGACCCAGTACTTC.

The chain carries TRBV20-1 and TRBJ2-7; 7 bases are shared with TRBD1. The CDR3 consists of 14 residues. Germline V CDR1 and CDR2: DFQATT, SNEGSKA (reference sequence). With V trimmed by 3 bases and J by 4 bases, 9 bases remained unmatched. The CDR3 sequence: CSASSRGLRYEQYF. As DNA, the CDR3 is TGCAGTGCTAGCAGCAGGGGGTTAAGATACGAGCAGTACTTC.

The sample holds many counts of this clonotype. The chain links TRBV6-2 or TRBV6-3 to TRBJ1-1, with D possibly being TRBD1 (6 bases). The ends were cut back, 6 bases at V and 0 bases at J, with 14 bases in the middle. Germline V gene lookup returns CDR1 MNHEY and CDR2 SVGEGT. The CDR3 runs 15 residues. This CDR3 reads CASSTQGPVNTEAFF. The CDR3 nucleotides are TGTGCCAGCAGCACCCAGGGGCCCGTGAACACTGAAGCTTTCTTT.

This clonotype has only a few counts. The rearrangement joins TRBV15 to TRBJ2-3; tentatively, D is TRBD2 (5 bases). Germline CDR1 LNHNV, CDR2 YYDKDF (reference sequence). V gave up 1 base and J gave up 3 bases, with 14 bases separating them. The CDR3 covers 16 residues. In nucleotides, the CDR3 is TGTGCCACCAGCAGAGTAAGGGATCGAGGGACAGATACGCAGTATTTT. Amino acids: CATSRVRDRGTDTQYF.

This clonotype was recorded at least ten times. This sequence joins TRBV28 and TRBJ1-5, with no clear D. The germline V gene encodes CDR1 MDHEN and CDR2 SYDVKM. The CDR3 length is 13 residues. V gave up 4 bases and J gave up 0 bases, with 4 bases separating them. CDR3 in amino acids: CASSSPSNQPQHF. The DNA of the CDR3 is TGTGCCAGCAGTTCTCCTAGCAATCAGCCCCAGCATTTT.

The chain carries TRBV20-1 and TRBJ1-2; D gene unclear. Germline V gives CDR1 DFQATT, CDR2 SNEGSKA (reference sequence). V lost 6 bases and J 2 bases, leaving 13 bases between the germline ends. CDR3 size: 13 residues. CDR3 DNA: TGCAGTGCCCAGCCGACGGAAAACTATGGCTACACCTTC. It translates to CSAQPTENYGYTF.